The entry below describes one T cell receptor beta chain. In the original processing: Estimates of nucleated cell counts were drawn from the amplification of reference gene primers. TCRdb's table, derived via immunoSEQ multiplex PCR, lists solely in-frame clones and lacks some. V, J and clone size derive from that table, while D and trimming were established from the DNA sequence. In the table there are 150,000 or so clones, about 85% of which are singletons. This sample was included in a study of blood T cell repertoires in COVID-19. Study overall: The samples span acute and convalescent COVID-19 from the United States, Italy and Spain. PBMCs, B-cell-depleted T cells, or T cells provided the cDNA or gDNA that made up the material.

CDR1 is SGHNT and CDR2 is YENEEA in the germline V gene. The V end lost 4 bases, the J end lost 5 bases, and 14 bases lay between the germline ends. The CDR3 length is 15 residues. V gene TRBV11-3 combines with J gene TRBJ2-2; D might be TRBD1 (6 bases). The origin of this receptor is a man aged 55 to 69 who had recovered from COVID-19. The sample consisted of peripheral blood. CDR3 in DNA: TGTGCCAGCAGCTCCGGGACACAGAGTACCGGGGAGCTGTTTTTT. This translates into CASSSGTQSTGELFF.